The 25 T cell receptor beta chains in this list originate from one sample, sequenced in a study of breast tumors, draining lymph nodes, adjacent tissues (dated by TCRdb to 2016 to 2017). The axillary draining lymph nodes of breast cancer patients were the source of the lymph node samples. The library was produced with multiplex PCR. Sequencing took place on an Illumina HiSeq 2000. TCRdb reanalyzed the raw reads on its own, using fastp at Q25 for trimming and MiXCR for clone calling, and kept in-frame beta chains. Every distinct CDR3 protein forms one entry, paired with its most common genes and DNA. In all, the sample holds 190,000 or so distinct CDR3 sequences, and roughly 31% of those were seen once. Of the sample, around 4.4% is held by the ten largest clones. Material for sequencing was axillary lymph node tissue. The receptors stem from a female donor with breast cancer. Some clones in this sample may be carry-over from other donors' samples.

This clonotype was recorded at least ten times. J is TRBJ1-2 and V is TRBV15; 7 bases fit TRBD1. The germline V gene has CDR1 LNHNV and CDR2 YYDKDF (reference sequence). The CDR3 has 17 residues. With V trimmed by 1 base and J by 8 bases, 16 bases remained unmatched. The CDR3 DNA reads TGTGCCACCAGCAGAGGAGGACAGGCTATACTGGCTAAGGGCTACACCTTC. It is translated as CATSRGGQAILAKGYTF.

At least ten counts were recorded for this clonotype. V usage is TRBV12-3 or TRBV12-4 and J usage is TRBJ2-7; D unclear. CDR3 size: 11 residues. Between the trimmed V and J ends, which lost 0 bases and 6 bases, there was a span of 3 bases. The CDR3 sequence: CASSLAGEQYF. The DNA for the CDR3 is TGTGCCAGCAGTTTAGCGGGCGAGCAGTACTTC.

This clonotype was picked up many times. The chain has TRBV6-2 or TRBV6-3 and TRBJ2-6; D may be TRBD1 (6 bases). Trimming removed 6 bases at V and 3 bases at J, with 12 bases between. The CDR3 has 15 residues. The V gene's germline CDR1 is MNHEY and CDR2 SVGEGT. CDR3 residues: CASRSQGSGANVLTF. The CDR3 nucleotides are TGTGCCAGCAGATCCCAGGGGAGTGGGGCCAACGTCCTGACTTTC.

J is TRBJ1-3 and V is TRBV2; 9 bases match TRBD1. J lost 2 bases, V lost 4 bases, and 12 bases had no gene match. Germline CDR1 is SNHLY and CDR2 is FYNNEI. The CDR3 totals 18 residues. CDR3 DNA: TGTGCCAGCAGTGCCCACGGCGGGACAGGGTGGACTGGAAACACCATATATTTT. It translates to CASSAHGGTGWTGNTIYF. Filled out from reference TRBV2 and TRBJ1-3, the complete variable domain reads EPEVTQTPSHQVTQMGQEVILRCVPISNHLYFYWYRQILGQKVEFLVSFYNNEISEKSEIFDDQFSVERPDGSNFTLKIRSTKLEDSAMYFCASSAHGGTGWTGNTIYFGEGSWLTVV.

This clonotype was seen at least ten times. The chain links TRBV13 to TRBJ2-5; D gene ambiguous. CDR1 and CDR2 from the germline V gene are PRHDT and FYEKMQ (reference sequence). Deletions cut 1 base from V and 11 bases from J, with 14 bases between. CDR3 length equals 13 residues. CDR3 in DNA: TGTGCCAGCAGCTTAGTCCTACAAACGGTGCAGTACTTC. Translated, it gives CASSLVLQTVQYF.

Concerning this clonotype itself: A much larger clone differs from this one at a single base, so this may be a read error. The chain recombines TRBV28 with TRBJ2-7; TRBD2 matches 10 bases. This CDR3 has 14 amino acids. CDR1 and CDR2 (germline): MDHEN, SYDVKM. With V trimmed by 4 bases and J by 9 bases, 9 bases remained unmatched. The CDR3 DNA reads as TGTGCCAGCAGTTCAGCGGGAGGGCCGCACGGGCAGTACTTC. Protein product: CASSSAGGPHGQYF.

This clonotype has at least ten counts. A much bigger clone sits one base away, suggesting this may be a read error. The V gene is TRBV10-2, the J gene TRBJ1-5; D call uncertain. The V gene's germline CDR1 is WSHSY and CDR2 SAAADI. CDR3 length: 14 amino acids. CDR3 nucleotides: TGCGCCAGCAGTCCGACTAGCAGCAGTCAGCCCCAGCATTTT. Its protein product is CASSPTSSSQPQHF.

This clonotype was seen repeatedly, ten times or more. The CDR3 nucleotides read TGTGCCAGTAGTACAGACAGGGGGTTCTACAATGAGCAGTTCTTC. Translation: CASSTDRGFYNEQFF. V gene TRBV19 combines with J gene TRBJ2-1; 9 nucleotides align to TRBD1. The CDR3 spans 15 residues. Germline assignment: CDR1 LNHDA and CDR2 SQIVND (reference sequence). Trimming at V came to 4 bases and at J to 3 bases, leaving 4 bases not matched to a gene. Drawing the rest from reference TRBV19 and TRBJ2-1, the complete variable domain is DGGITQSPKYLFRKEGQNVTLSCEQNLNHDAMYWYRQDPGQGLRLIYYSQIVNDFQKGDIAEGYSVSREKKESFPLTVTSAQKNPTAFYLCASSTDRGFYNEQFFGPGTRLTVL.

This chain joins TRBV20-1 and TRBJ1-6; tentative D call: TRBD1 (5 bases). Per the germline V gene, CDR1 is DFQATT and CDR2 is SNEGSKA (reference sequence). Trimming removed 0 bases at V and 0 bases at J, with 12 bases between. The CDR3 covers 17 residues. The CDR3 loop is CSARDVGGSSYNSPLHF. CDR3 nucleotides: TGCAGTGCTAGAGATGTGGGGGGGAGCTCCTATAATTCACCCCTCCACTTT.

This clonotype was found many times. V is TRBV20-1 and J is TRBJ2-1; 13 positions match TRBD2. Germline V gene sequence: CDR1 DFQATT, CDR2 SNEGSKA (reference sequence). The V segment lost 7 bases and the J segment 4 bases; nucleotides outside the gene matches: 7. The CDR3 covers 15 residues. CDR3 amino acids: CSVTTSGRPYNEQFF. The CDR3 bases are TGCAGTGTTACGACTAGCGGGAGGCCATACAATGAGCAGTTCTTC.

This clonotype was observed many times. This rearrangement joins TRBV20-1 to TRBJ2-7; D ambiguous. V gave up 1 base and J gave up 3 bases, with 10 bases separating them. The CDR3 loop spans 13 amino acids. Per germline, CDR1 DFQATT and CDR2 SNEGSKA (reference sequence). The chain's CDR3 is CSARVGSLYEQYF. In nucleotides, the CDR3 is TGCAGTGCTAGAGTTGGTTCTCTCTACGAGCAGTACTTC.

This clonotype has at least ten counts. The chain employs TRBV3-1 and TRBJ2-5; possibly TRBD2 for D (5 bases). The CDR3 sequence is 16 residues long. V was shortened by 0 bases and J by 2 bases, with 13 bases between the two germline ends. Germline V gene lookup returns CDR1 LGHDT and CDR2 YNNKEL (reference sequence). CDR3 DNA sequence: TGTGCCAGCAGCCAAGACGCTAGCATGAGGCAAGAGACCCAGTACTTC. The encoded protein is CASSQDASMRQETQYF.

This clonotype was counted ten times or more. The genes are TRBV6-6 and TRBJ1-5; no reliable D call. Germline V gives CDR1 MNHNY, CDR2 SVGAGI (reference sequence). Trimming stripped 7 bases from V and 2 bases from J, with 12 bases between. The CDR3 consists of 14 residues. CDR3 nucleotide sequence: TGTGCCAGCAACGAGGCGAGGGGCAATCAGCCCCAGCATTTT. Translated: CASNEARGNQPQHF.

This clonotype came up a few times. The V and J genes are TRBV6-2 or TRBV6-3 and TRBJ2-1; 10 bases align to TRBD2. The CDR3 sequence is 15 residues long. The germline V gene has CDR1 MNHEY and CDR2 SVGEGT. J gave up 3 bases and V 7 bases, and 6 bases lay outside the gene matches. This CDR3 is CASKPSGRFYNEQFF. For the CDR3, the DNA is TGTGCCAGCAAACCTAGCGGGAGATTCTACAATGAGCAGTTCTTC.

Ten or more counts support this clonotype. A read error is possible here, since a much larger clone lies one base away. The chain recombines TRBV7-2 with TRBJ2-5; possibly TRBD2 for D (6 bases). The V gene's germline CDR1 is SGHTA and CDR2 FQGNSA. The CDR3 has 15 amino acids. The CDR3 spells CASSLAGGWQETQHF. The CDR3 region has the DNA TGTGCCAGCAGCTTAGCGGGAGGTTGGCAAGAGACCCAGCACTTC.

This clonotype turned up a few times. This chain's CDR3 is CASSFSVGTGELFF. In DNA form, the CDR3 reads TGTGCCAGCAGTTTCTCAGTAGGCACCGGGGAGCTGTTTTTT. The J gene is TRBJ2-2, the V gene TRBV27; D is unclear. The V gene lost 3 bases and the J gene lost 4 bases, with 9 bases spanning the gap. This CDR3 spans 14 amino acids. The germline V gene has CDR1 MNHEY and CDR2 SMNVEV (reference sequence).

As concerns this clonotype: As the CDR3 is not closed by the conserved phenylalanine or tryptophan, this likely results from a read error. No DNA is shown, since the ends of the CDR3 on it are uncertain; the CDR3 is the one TCRdb lists. The rearrangement links TRBV20-1 to TRBJ1-3; TRBD1, the table's D call, lacks a check against the DNA. Germline values: CDR1 DFQATT, CDR2 SNEGSKA (reference sequence). The CDR3 length is 11 residues, termini included. The CDR3 sequence: CSARLRGLANT.

This clonotype appeared once. The chain links TRBV7-2 to TRBJ2-3, with 11 positions matching TRBD2. V shed 2 bases, J shed 0 bases, and the junction held 13 bases outside the gene matches. From germline, CDR1 is SGHTA and CDR2 FQGNSA. The CDR3 is made up of 20 amino acids. CDR3: CASSLSPPSGRTRSTDTQYF. Here the CDR3 DNA reads TGTGCCAGCAGCTTAAGCCCCCCTAGCGGGAGGACTCGCAGCACAGATACGCAGTATTTT.

The genes are TRBV9 and TRBJ2-3, with 12 bases that match TRBD2. The CDR3 is made up of 17 amino acids. Germline CDR1 is SGDLS and CDR2 is YYNGEE. Trimming cost V 0 bases and J 2 bases; bases outside gene matches: 4. The CDR3: CASSVVPSGGATDTQYF. The CDR3 DNA reads TGTGCCAGCAGCGTAGTTCCTAGCGGGGGGGCCACAGATACGCAGTATTTT.

On this clonotype: One end of the junction fails to match germline, which may point to a read error. V is TRBV19 and J is TRBJ1-1, with D hard to call. The CDR3 sequence is 12 residues long. Germline V CDR1 and CDR2: LNHDA, SQIVND (reference sequence). CDR3 amino acids: CASSVGYTEAVF. The CDR3, as DNA: TGTGCCAGTAGTGTGGGCTACACTGAAGCTGTCTTT.

This clonotype was observed many times. The V and J genes are TRBV2 and TRBJ2-7; a possible D gene is TRBD1 (6 bases). CDR1 and CDR2 (germline): SNHLY, FYNNEI. The CDR3 is 14 residues long. Trimming removed 6 bases at V and 3 bases at J, with 15 bases between. CDR3 residues: CASRTPPDSYEQYF. CDR3 nucleotides: TGTGCCAGCAGGACTCCTCCGGACAGCTACGAGCAGTACTTC.

In regard to this clonotype: Since a much larger clone is just one base distant, this may be a read error. The rearrangement joins TRBV6-2 or TRBV6-3 to TRBJ2-1; tentatively, D is TRBD1 (5 bases). The germline V and J ends were trimmed by 6 bases and 9 bases, with 12 bases remaining between them. The CDR3 extends over 12 amino acids. Germline lookup yields CDR1 MNHEY and CDR2 SVGEGT. The CDR3 DNA follows: TGTGCCAGCAGGGAAAGGGGCAGTGAGCAGTTCTTC. Protein sequence: CASRERGSEQFF.

In its sample, this clonotype was seen many times. The junction differs from germline at one of its ends, possibly a read error. J is TRBJ2-1 and V is TRBV7-7, with 8 bases fitting TRBD1. The CDR3 has 12 amino acids. Germline CDR1 and CDR2: SSHAT and FNYEAQ (reference sequence). CDR3 sequence (DNA): TGTGCTAGCAGCCACCCAGGGGGCGAGCAGTTCTTC. Translation gives CASSHPGGEQFF.

This clonotype came up a few times. The CDR3 DNA reads TGTGCCACCAGCAGAGATACCCTAGCGGGTTCTAGCACAGATACGCAGTATTTT. Its protein is CATSRDTLAGSSTDTQYF. The chain combines TRBV15 with TRBJ2-3; 8 bases line up with TRBD2. The CDR3 contains 18 residues. With 0 bases clipped from V and 0 bases from J, the junction kept 8 bases outside the gene matches. Per germline, CDR1 LNHNV and CDR2 YYDKDF (reference sequence).

This clonotype was detected many times. The J gene is TRBJ1-3, the V gene TRBV7-9, with D maybe TRBD1 (6 bases). Between the trimmed V and J ends, which lost 1 base and 2 bases, there was a span of 15 bases. There are 17 residues in the CDR3. Germline CDR1 is SEHNR and CDR2 is FQNEAQ (reference sequence). The CDR3 nucleotides read TGTGCCAGCAGCTTAGATTCTGGACAGTCGGCTGGAAACACCATATATTTT. Its translation: CASSLDSGQSAGNTIYF.